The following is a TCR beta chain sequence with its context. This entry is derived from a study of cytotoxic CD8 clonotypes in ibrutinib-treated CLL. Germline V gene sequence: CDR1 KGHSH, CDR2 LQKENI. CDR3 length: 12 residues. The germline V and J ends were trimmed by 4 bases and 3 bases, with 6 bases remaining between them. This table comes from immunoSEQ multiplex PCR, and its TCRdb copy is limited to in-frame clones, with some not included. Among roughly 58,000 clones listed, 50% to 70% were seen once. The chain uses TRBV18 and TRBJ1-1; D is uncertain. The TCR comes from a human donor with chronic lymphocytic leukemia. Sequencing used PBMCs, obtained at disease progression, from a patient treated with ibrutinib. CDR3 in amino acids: CASSLSDTEAFF. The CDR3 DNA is TGTGCCAGCTCACTATCAGACACTGAAGCTTTCTTT.